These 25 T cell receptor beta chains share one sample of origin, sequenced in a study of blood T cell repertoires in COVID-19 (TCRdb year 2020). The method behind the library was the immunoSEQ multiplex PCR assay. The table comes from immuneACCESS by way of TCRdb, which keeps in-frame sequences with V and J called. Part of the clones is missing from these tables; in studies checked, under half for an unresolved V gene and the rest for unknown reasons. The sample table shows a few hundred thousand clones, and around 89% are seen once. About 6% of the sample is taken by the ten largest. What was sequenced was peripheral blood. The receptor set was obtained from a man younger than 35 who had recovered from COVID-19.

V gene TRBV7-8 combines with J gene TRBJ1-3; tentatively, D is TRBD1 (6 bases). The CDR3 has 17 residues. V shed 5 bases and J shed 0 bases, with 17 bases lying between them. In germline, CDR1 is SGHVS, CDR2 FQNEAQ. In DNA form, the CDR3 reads TGTGCCAGCAGCAAACGGGGTACAGGGATCTCTGGAAACACCATATATTTT. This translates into CASSKRGTGISGNTIYF.

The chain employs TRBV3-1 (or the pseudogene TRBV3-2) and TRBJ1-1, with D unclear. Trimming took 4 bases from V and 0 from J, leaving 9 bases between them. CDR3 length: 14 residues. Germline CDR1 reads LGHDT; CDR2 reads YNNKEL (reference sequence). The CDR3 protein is CASSPGFVNTEAFF. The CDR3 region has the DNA TGTGCCAGCAGCCCGGGGTTCGTGAACACTGAAGCTTTCTTT.

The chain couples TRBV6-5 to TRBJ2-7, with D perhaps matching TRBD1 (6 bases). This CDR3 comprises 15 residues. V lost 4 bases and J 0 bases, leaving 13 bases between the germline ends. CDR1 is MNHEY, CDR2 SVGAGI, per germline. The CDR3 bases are TGTGCCAGCAGTTTGAACAGGGTACTCTCCTACGAGCAGTACTTC. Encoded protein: CASSLNRVLSYEQYF.

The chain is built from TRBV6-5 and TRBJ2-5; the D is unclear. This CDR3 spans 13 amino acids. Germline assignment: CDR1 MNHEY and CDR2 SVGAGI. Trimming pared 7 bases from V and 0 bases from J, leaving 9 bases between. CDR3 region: CASKEINQETQYF. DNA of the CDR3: TGTGCCAGCAAGGAGATTAACCAAGAGACCCAGTACTTC.

CDR3 nucleotide sequence: TGTGCCAGCAGCTCGTCTGACGGGAGAGCTTTCTTT. Its protein is CASSSSDGRAFF. This chain links TRBV7-3 with TRBJ1-1; no firm D call. The germline V gene has CDR1 SGHTA and CDR2 FQGTGA. V lost 4 bases and J lost 10, with 13 bases in between. The CDR3 loop spans 12 amino acids.

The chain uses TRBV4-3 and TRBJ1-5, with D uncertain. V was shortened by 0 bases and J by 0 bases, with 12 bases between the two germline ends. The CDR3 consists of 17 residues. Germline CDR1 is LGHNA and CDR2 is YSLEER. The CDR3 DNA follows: TGCGCCAGCAGCCAAGATCTGTCAGATTATAGCAATCAGCCCCAGCATTTT. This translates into CASSQDLSDYSNQPQHF.

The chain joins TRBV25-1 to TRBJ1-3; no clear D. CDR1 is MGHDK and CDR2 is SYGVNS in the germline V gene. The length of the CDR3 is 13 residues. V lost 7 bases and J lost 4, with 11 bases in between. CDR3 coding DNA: TGTGCCAGCACGCCCCCAACAGGAAACACCATATATTTT. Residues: CASTPPTGNTIYF.

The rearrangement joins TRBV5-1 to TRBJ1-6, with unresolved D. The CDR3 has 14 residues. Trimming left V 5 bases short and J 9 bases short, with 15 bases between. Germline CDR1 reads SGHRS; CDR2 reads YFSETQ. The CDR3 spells CASREGAGSSPLHF. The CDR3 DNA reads TGCGCCAGCAGGGAGGGTGCGGGAAGTTCACCCCTCCACTTT.

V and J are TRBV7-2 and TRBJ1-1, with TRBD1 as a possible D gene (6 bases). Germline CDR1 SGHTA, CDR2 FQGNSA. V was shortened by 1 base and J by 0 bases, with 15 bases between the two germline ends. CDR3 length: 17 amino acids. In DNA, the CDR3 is TGTGCCAGCAGCTTAGGCGGGGGCTATTACATGAACACTGAAGCTTTCTTT. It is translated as CASSLGGGYYMNTEAFF.

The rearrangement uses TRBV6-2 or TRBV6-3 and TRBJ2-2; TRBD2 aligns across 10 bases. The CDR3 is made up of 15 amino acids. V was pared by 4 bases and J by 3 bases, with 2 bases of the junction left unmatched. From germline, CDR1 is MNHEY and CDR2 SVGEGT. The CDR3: CASSLSGGDTGELFF. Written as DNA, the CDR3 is TGTGCCAGCAGTTTGAGCGGGGGGGACACCGGGGAGCTGTTTTTT.

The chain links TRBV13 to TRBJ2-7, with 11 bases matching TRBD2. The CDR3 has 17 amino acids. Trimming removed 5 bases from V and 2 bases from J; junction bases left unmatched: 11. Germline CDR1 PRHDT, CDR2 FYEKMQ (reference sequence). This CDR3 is CASSPAGTSGFTYEQYF. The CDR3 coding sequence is TGTGCCAGCAGCCCTGCCGGGACTAGCGGTTTTACCTACGAGCAGTACTTC.

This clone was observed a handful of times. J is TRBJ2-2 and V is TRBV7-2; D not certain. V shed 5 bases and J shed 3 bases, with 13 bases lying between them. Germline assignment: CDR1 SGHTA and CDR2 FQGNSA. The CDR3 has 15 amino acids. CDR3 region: CASSRVGRHTGELFF. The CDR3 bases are TGTGCCAGCAGCCGCGTGGGCAGACACACCGGGGAGCTGTTTTTT.

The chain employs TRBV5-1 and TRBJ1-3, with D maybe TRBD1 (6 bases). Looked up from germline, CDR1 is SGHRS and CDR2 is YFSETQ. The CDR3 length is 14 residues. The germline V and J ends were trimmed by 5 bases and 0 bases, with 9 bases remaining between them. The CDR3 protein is CASSRDNSGNTIYF. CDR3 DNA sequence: TGCGCCAGCAGTCGGGACAACTCTGGAAACACCATATATTTT.

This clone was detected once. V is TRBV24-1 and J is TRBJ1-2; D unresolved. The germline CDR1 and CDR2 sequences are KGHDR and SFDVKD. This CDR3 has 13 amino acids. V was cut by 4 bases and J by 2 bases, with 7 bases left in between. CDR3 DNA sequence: TGTGCCACCAGTGACCGCAGAAACTATGGCTACACCTTC. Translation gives CATSDRRNYGYTF.

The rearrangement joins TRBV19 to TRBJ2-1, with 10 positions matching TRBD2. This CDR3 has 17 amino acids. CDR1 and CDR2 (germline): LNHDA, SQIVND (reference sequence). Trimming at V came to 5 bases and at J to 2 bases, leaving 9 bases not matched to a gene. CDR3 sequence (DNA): TGTGCCAGTAGTTTACCGGGCGGACTAGCGGCCTACAATGAGCAGTTCTTC. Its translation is CASSLPGGLAAYNEQFF.

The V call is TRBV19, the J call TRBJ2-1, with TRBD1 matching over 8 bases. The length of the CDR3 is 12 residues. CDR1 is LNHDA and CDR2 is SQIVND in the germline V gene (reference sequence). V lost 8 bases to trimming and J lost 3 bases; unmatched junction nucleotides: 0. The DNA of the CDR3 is TGTGCCAGTGGGACAGGCTACAATGAGCAGTTCTTC. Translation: CASGTGYNEQFF.

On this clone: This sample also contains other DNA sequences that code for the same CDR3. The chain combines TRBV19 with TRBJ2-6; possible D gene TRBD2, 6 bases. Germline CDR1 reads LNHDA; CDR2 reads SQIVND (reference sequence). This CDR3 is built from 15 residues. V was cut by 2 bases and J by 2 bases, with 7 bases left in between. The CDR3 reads CASSISGAGANVLTF. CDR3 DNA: TGTGCCAGTAGTATATCGGGAGCTGGGGCCAACGTCCTGACTTTC.

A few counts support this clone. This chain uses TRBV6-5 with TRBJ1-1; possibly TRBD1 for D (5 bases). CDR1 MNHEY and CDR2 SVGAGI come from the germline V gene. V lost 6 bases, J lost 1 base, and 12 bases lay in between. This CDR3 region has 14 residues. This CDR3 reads CASSLHQGNTEAFF. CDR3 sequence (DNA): TGTGCCAGCAGCCTGCACCAGGGGAACACTGAAGCTTTCTTT.

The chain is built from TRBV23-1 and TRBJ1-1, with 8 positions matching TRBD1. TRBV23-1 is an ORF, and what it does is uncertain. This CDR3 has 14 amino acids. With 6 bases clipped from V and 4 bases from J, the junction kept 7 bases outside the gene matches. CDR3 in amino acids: CASRQDREVTEAFF. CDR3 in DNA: TGCGCCAGCAGGCAGGACAGGGAGGTCACTGAAGCTTTCTTT.

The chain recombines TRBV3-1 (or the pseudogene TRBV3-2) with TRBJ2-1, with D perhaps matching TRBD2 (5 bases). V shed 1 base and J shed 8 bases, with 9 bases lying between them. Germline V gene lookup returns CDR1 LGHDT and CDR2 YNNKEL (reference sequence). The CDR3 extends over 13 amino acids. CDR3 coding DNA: TGTGCCAGCAGCCAAGGGGAGTGGGATGAGCAGTTCTTC. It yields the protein CASSQGEWDEQFF.

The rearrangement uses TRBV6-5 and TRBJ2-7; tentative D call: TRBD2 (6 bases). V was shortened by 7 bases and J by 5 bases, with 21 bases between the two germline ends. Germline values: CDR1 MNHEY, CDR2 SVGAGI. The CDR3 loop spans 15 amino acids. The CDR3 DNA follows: TGTGCCAGCATAGCGGCGGCCCTATGGGTCCACGAGCAGTACTTC. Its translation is CASIAAALWVHEQYF.

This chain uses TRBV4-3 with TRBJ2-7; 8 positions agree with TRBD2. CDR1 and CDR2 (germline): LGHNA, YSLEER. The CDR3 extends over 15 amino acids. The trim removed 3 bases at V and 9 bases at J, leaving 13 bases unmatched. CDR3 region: CASSQTGGLVTGQYF. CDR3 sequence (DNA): TGCGCCAGCAGCCAGACGGGGGGGCTTGTAACCGGGCAGTACTTC.

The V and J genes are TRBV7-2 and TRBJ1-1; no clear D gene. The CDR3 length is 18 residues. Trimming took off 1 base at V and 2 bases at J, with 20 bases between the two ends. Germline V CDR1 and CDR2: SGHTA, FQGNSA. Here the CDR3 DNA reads TGTGCCAGCAGCTTAGATTCCAGTTCTCAGGATCTAAACACTGAAGCTTTCTTT. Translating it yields CASSLDSSSQDLNTEAFF.

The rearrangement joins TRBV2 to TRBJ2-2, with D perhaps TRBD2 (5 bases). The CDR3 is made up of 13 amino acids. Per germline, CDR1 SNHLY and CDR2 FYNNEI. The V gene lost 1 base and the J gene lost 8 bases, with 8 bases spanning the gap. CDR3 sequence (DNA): TGTGCCAGCAGTGAAGAGCGGCCGGGGGAGCTGTTTTTT. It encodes CASSEERPGELFF.

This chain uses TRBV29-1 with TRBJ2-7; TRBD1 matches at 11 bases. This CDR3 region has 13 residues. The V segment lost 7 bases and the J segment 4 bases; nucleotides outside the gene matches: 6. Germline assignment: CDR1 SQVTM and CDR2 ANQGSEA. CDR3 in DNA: TGCAGCGCCCGGACAGGGGGCGGTTACGAGCAGTACTTC. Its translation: CSARTGGGYEQYF.